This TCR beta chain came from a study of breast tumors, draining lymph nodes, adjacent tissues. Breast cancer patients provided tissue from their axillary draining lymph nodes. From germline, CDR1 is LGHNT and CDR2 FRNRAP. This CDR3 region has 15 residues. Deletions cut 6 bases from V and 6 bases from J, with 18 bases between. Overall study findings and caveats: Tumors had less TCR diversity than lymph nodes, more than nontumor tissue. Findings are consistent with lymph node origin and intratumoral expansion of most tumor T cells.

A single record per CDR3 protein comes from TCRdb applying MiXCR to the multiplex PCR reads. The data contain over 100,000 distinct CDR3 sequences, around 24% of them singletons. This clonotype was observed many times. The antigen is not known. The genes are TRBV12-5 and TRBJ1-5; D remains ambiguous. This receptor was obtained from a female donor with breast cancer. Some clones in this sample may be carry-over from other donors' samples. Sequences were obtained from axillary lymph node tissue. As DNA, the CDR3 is TGTGCTAGTGGCCTGGCCGGGGTGTTGGGTCAGCCCCAGCATTTT. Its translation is CASGLAGVLGQPQHF.